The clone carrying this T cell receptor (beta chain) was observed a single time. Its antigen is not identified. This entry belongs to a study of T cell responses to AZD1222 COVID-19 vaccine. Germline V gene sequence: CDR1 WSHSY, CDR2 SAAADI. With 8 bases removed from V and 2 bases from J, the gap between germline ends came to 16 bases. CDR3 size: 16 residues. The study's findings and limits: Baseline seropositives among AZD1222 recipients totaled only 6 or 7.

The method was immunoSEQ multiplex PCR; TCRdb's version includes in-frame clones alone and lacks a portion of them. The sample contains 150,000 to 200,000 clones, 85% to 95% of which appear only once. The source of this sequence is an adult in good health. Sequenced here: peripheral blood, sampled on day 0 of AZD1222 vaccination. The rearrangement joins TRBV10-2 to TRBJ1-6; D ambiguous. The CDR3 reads CASLSNGQPYNSPLHF. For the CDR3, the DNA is TGCGCCAGCCTATCGAATGGGCAACCCTATAATTCACCCCTCCACTTT.